A selection of T cell receptor beta chains follows, all from one sample in a study of somatic mutations in cytotoxic T cells in rheumatoid arthritis. Clones were sequenced by immunoSEQ multiplex PCR, and TCRdb holds only the in-frame ones, with some missing. The data contain 8,500 to 11,000 clones, around 80% of them singletons. Sequenced material: CD8+ T cells sorted from blood. Source of these receptors: a woman between 45 and 60 years old in good health. Both conserved end residues are part of each CDR3. The order of the fields is V gene, D gene, J gene, CDR3 length, clone size, CDR3 protein, CDR3 DNA. D genes are given only for firm matches. Where a row states a size, it is once, few, many or the class of an expanded clone; other rows omit it.

v_gene: TRBV11-2
d_gene: -
j_gene: TRBJ2-5
len: 12
abundance: -
CDR3aa: CASSLRAGEQYF
CDR3nt: TGTGCCAGCAGCTTACGTGCCGGGGAGCAGTACTTC

v_gene: TRBV7-6
d_gene: TRBD2
j_gene: TRBJ2-3
len: 17
abundance: -
CDR3aa: CASSLSVAGGVTDTQYF
CDR3nt: TGTGCCAGCAGCTTAAGCGTCGCCGGGGGGGTCACAGATACGCAGTATTTT

v_gene: TRBV7-9
d_gene: TRBD1
j_gene: TRBJ2-2
len: 18
abundance: -
CDR3aa: CASSPAGQGASNTGELFF
CDR3nt: TGTGCCAGCAGTCCCGCGGGGCAGGGGGCCTCGAACACCGGGGAGCTGTTTTTT

v_gene: TRBV29-1
d_gene: TRBD2
j_gene: TRBJ2-5
len: 13
abundance: -
CDR3aa: CSGEGGSLETQYF
CDR3nt: TGCAGCGGGGAGGGCGGGAGTTTGGAGACCCAGTACTTC

v_gene: TRBV4-2
d_gene: TRBD2
j_gene: TRBJ2-5
len: 16
abundance: -
CDR3aa: CASSQLAGGVQETQYF
CDR3nt: TGTGCCAGCAGCCAATTAGCGGGAGGCGTCCAAGAGACCCAGTACTTC

v_gene: TRBV7-2
d_gene: TRBD1
j_gene: TRBJ1-2
len: 15
abundance: -
CDR3aa: CASSFGDSPLYGYTF
CDR3nt: TGTGCCAGCAGCTTCGGGGACAGTCCTCTCTATGGCTACACCTTC

v_gene: TRBV6-1
d_gene: -
j_gene: TRBJ2-7
len: 11
abundance: few
CDR3aa: CASSAGYEQYF
CDR3nt: TGTGCCAGCAGTGCGGGCTACGAGCAGTACTTC

v_gene: TRBV6-1
d_gene: TRBD1
j_gene: TRBJ1-5
len: 13
abundance: -
CDR3aa: CASSFRDRGPQHF
CDR3nt: TGTGCCAGCAGCTTCAGGGACAGGGGCCCCCAGCATTTT

v_gene: TRBV5-1
d_gene: -
j_gene: TRBJ2-7
len: 13
abundance: -
CDR3aa: CASSWGLTYEQYF
CDR3nt: TGCGCCAGCAGCTGGGGACTGACCTACGAGCAGTACTTC

v_gene: TRBV30
d_gene: -
j_gene: TRBJ2-1
len: 15
abundance: -
CDR3aa: CAWVGWGGSYNEQFF
CDR3nt: TGTGCCTGGGTTGGGTGGGGCGGTTCCTACAATGAGCAGTTCTTC

v_gene: TRBV6-5
d_gene: TRBD1
j_gene: TRBJ2-7
len: 13
abundance: -
CDR3aa: CASSRGHSYEQYF
CDR3nt: TGTGCCAGCAGCAGGGGGCACTCCTACGAGCAGTACTTC

v_gene: TRBV6-5
d_gene: -
j_gene: TRBJ1-5
len: 13
abundance: few
CDR3aa: CASSPEGYQPQHF
CDR3nt: TGTGCCAGCAGCCCTGAGGGCTATCAGCCCCAGCATTTT

v_gene: TRBV5-6
d_gene: TRBD1
j_gene: TRBJ2-7
len: 14
abundance: -
CDR3aa: CASSAGTGPYEQYF
CDR3nt: TGTGCCAGCAGCGCCGGGACAGGGCCCTACGAGCAGTACTTC

v_gene: TRBV6-5
d_gene: TRBD2
j_gene: TRBJ2-1
len: 15
abundance: -
CDR3aa: CASSYGLAGGNEQFF
CDR3nt: TGTGCCAGCAGTTACGGACTAGCGGGGGGAAATGAGCAGTTCTTC

v_gene: TRBV30
d_gene: -
j_gene: TRBJ2-1
len: 13
abundance: -
CDR3aa: CAWSVEQYNEQFF
CDR3nt: TGTGCCTGGAGTGTGGAACAGTACAATGAGCAGTTCTTC

v_gene: TRBV13
d_gene: -
j_gene: TRBJ2-7
len: 13
abundance: -
CDR3aa: CASSAGRSPEQYF
CDR3nt: TGTGCCAGCAGCGCGGGACGGTCCCCAGAGCAGTACTTC

v_gene: TRBV5-4
d_gene: TRBD2
j_gene: TRBJ2-7
len: 17
abundance: -
CDR3aa: CASSPVATSPRSDEQYF
CDR3nt: TGTGCCAGCAGCCCGGTTGCGACTAGCCCCCGATCGGACGAGCAGTACTTC

v_gene: TRBV9
d_gene: TRBD1
j_gene: TRBJ1-2
len: 15
abundance: -
CDR3aa: CASSVQGATNYGYTF
CDR3nt: TGTGCCAGCAGCGTACAGGGGGCTACTAACTATGGCTACACCTTC

v_gene: TRBV6-5
d_gene: -
j_gene: TRBJ1-1
len: 13
abundance: -
CDR3aa: CASSPSAQGEAFF
CDR3nt: TGTGCCAGCAGTCCATCCGCCCAGGGGGAAGCTTTCTTT

v_gene: TRBV2
d_gene: -
j_gene: TRBJ2-1
len: 13
abundance: -
CDR3aa: CASSESQYNERFF
CDR3nt: TGTGCCAGCAGTGAGAGTCAGTACAATGAGCGGTTCTTC

v_gene: TRBV27
d_gene: -
j_gene: TRBJ2-1
len: 16
abundance: -
CDR3aa: CASSFWGQGFDNEQFF
CDR3nt: TGTGCCAGCAGTTTCTGGGGGCAGGGGTTCGACAATGAGCAGTTCTTC

v_gene: TRBV19
d_gene: TRBD2
j_gene: TRBJ2-5
len: 14
abundance: -
CDR3aa: CASRLAGVQETQYF
CDR3nt: TGTGCCAGTAGGCTAGCGGGAGTCCAAGAGACCCAGTACTTC

v_gene: TRBV4-3
d_gene: TRBD2
j_gene: TRBJ2-3
len: 20
abundance: -
CDR3aa: CASSQAVTSGVAPSTDTQYF
CDR3nt: TGCGCCAGCAGCCAAGCGGTCACTAGCGGGGTGGCGCCTAGCACAGATACGCAGTATTTT

v_gene: TRBV11-2
d_gene: -
j_gene: TRBJ1-2
len: 17
abundance: -
CDR3aa: CASTSPTSGGGGYGYTF
CDR3nt: TGTGCCAGCACCTCCCCCACTTCAGGAGGGGGAGGGTATGGCTACACCTTC

v_gene: TRBV5-1
d_gene: TRBD1
j_gene: TRBJ2-7
len: 14
abundance: -
CDR3aa: CASSSGTVAYEQYF
CDR3nt: TGCGCCAGCAGCTCAGGGACAGTTGCCTACGAGCAGTACTTC

v_gene: TRBV19
d_gene: TRBD1
j_gene: TRBJ1-3
len: 17
abundance: -
CDR3aa: CASSMEATGGYGNTIYF
CDR3nt: TGTGCCAGTAGTATGGAGGCGACAGGGGGCTATGGAAACACCATATATTTT

v_gene: TRBV4-3
d_gene: TRBD2
j_gene: TRBJ2-7
len: 19
abundance: -
CDR3aa: CASSQDPPSGGQSSYEQYF
CDR3nt: TGCGCCAGCAGCCAAGATCCGCCTAGCGGGGGCCAAAGCTCCTACGAGCAGTACTTC

v_gene: TRBV6-6
d_gene: -
j_gene: TRBJ1-1
len: 13
abundance: -
CDR3aa: CASTSRENTEAFF
CDR3nt: TGTGCCAGCACCTCGAGGGAGAACACTGAAGCTTTCTTT

v_gene: TRBV7-9
d_gene: -
j_gene: TRBJ1-5
len: 15
abundance: -
CDR3aa: CASSTADKMGQPQHF
CDR3nt: TGTGCCAGCAGCACCGCCGACAAGATGGGTCAGCCCCAGCATTTT

v_gene: TRBV7-6
d_gene: TRBD2
j_gene: TRBJ2-5
len: 16
abundance: -
CDR3aa: CASSSTRLAGAKTQYF
CDR3nt: TGTGCCAGCAGCTCGACCCGACTAGCGGGAGCGAAGACCCAGTACTTC

v_gene: TRBV7-9
d_gene: -
j_gene: TRBJ2-7
len: 13
abundance: -
CDR3aa: CASSLVVRYEQYF
CDR3nt: TGTGCCAGCAGCTTAGTAGTCAGGTACGAGCAGTACTTC

v_gene: TRBV25-1
d_gene: TRBD1
j_gene: TRBJ1-4
len: 14
abundance: -
CDR3aa: CASSEGQGREKLFF
CDR3nt: TGTGCCAGCAGCGAGGGACAGGGGCGTGAAAAACTGTTTTTT

v_gene: TRBV5-4
d_gene: -
j_gene: TRBJ1-1
len: 12
abundance: -
CDR3aa: CASSFGGLEAFF
CDR3nt: TGTGCCAGCAGCTTTGGCGGCCTTGAAGCTTTCTTT

v_gene: TRBV5-1
d_gene: -
j_gene: TRBJ2-7
len: 11
abundance: -
CDR3aa: CASSPGYEQYF
CDR3nt: TGCGCCAGCAGCCCAGGGTACGAGCAGTACTTC

v_gene: TRBV6-5
d_gene: -
j_gene: TRBJ2-7
len: 15
abundance: -
CDR3aa: CASSSSFTTTYEQYF
CDR3nt: TGTGCCAGCAGTTCCAGCTTTACTACGACCTACGAGCAGTACTTC

v_gene: TRBV7-9
d_gene: -
j_gene: TRBJ2-5
len: 12
abundance: -
CDR3aa: CASSVLQETQYF
CDR3nt: TGTGCCAGCAGCGTCCTTCAAGAGACCCAGTACTTC

v_gene: TRBV7-8
d_gene: TRBD1
j_gene: TRBJ2-5
len: 15
abundance: -
CDR3aa: CASSTRTGTQETQYF
CDR3nt: TGTGCCAGCAGCACGAGGACAGGGACTCAAGAGACCCAGTACTTC

v_gene: TRBV27
d_gene: TRBD1
j_gene: TRBJ2-3
len: 12
abundance: -
CDR3aa: CASSTGADTQYF
CDR3nt: TGTGCCAGCAGTACAGGGGCAGATACGCAGTATTTT

v_gene: TRBV6-1
d_gene: -
j_gene: TRBJ1-6
len: 14
abundance: -
CDR3aa: CASSGRADNSPLHF
CDR3nt: TGTGCCAGCAGTGGGAGGGCAGATAATTCACCCCTCCACTTT

v_gene: TRBV27
d_gene: -
j_gene: TRBJ2-7
len: 14
abundance: -
CDR3aa: CASSLRGGPYEQYF
CDR3nt: TGTGCCAGCAGCTTAAGGGGGGGGCCCTACGAGCAGTACTTC

v_gene: TRBV19
d_gene: TRBD1
j_gene: TRBJ1-4
len: 15
abundance: -
CDR3aa: CASSTATGINEKLFF
CDR3nt: TGTGCCAGTAGTACCGCGACAGGGATCAATGAAAAACTGTTTTTT

v_gene: TRBV4-2
d_gene: -
j_gene: TRBJ1-5
len: 16
abundance: once
CDR3aa: CASSQDAGEGHQPQHF
CDR3nt: TGTGCCAGCAGCCAAGATGCGGGGGAAGGTCATCAGCCCCAGCATTTT

v_gene: TRBV15
d_gene: TRBD1
j_gene: TRBJ1-3
len: 15
abundance: few
CDR3aa: CATSRGRQGADTIYF
CDR3nt: TGTGCCACCAGCCGAGGTAGACAGGGGGCGGACACCATATATTTT

v_gene: TRBV6-4
d_gene: TRBD2
j_gene: TRBJ2-1
len: 15
abundance: -
CDR3aa: CASSDSGGGYNEQFF
CDR3nt: TGTGCCAGCAGTGACTCCGGCGGGGGTTACAATGAGCAGTTCTTC

v_gene: TRBV4-2
d_gene: -
j_gene: TRBJ1-5
len: 16
abundance: once
CDR3aa: CASSQFLSIGNQPQHF
CDR3nt: TGTGCCAGCAGCCAGTTCCTTAGTATAGGCAATCAGCCCCAGCATTTT

v_gene: TRBV7-9
d_gene: -
j_gene: TRBJ2-7
len: 17
abundance: -
CDR3aa: CASSPPWAGPLPYEQYF
CDR3nt: TGTGCCAGCAGCCCCCCGTGGGCGGGCCCTTTACCTTACGAGCAGTACTTC

v_gene: TRBV19
d_gene: -
j_gene: TRBJ1-5
len: 15
abundance: few
CDR3aa: CASSPSRDSNQPQHF
CDR3nt: TGTGCCAGTAGCCCTTCCAGGGATAGCAATCAGCCCCAGCATTTT

v_gene: TRBV6-5
d_gene: TRBD2
j_gene: TRBJ2-2
len: 14
abundance: few
CDR3aa: CASGGLASPGELFF
CDR3nt: TGTGCCAGCGGGGGACTAGCGAGTCCCGGGGAGCTGTTTTTT

v_gene: TRBV6-1
d_gene: -
j_gene: TRBJ2-2
len: 14
abundance: -
CDR3aa: CASSDEGSFGELFF
CDR3nt: TGTGCCAGCAGTGATGAGGGTTCCTTTGGGGAGCTGTTTTTT

v_gene: TRBV5-6
d_gene: TRBD1
j_gene: TRBJ1-1
len: 16
abundance: -
CDR3aa: CASSSPSQQGDTEAFF
CDR3nt: TGTGCCAGCAGCTCTCCAAGCCAACAGGGGGACACTGAAGCTTTCTTT

v_gene: TRBV7-9
d_gene: TRBD1
j_gene: TRBJ2-5
len: 13
abundance: -
CDR3aa: CASSARTGNSQYF
CDR3nt: TGTGCCAGCAGCGCCCGGACAGGAAATAGCCAGTACTTC

v_gene: TRBV7-9
d_gene: -
j_gene: TRBJ1-1
len: 12
abundance: -
CDR3aa: CASRPGGPEAFF
CDR3nt: TGTGCCAGCCGCCCGGGGGGCCCTGAAGCTTTCTTT

v_gene: TRBV5-8
d_gene: -
j_gene: TRBJ1-6
len: 15
abundance: -
CDR3aa: CASSSTDSYSSPLHF
CDR3nt: TGTGCCAGCAGCTCCACTGACAGCTACTCTTCACCCCTCCACTTT

v_gene: TRBV6-5
d_gene: TRBD1
j_gene: TRBJ2-5
len: 14
abundance: -
CDR3aa: CASSQGQGRETQYF
CDR3nt: TGTGCCAGCAGTCAGGGACAGGGAAGAGAGACCCAGTACTTC

v_gene: TRBV19
d_gene: -
j_gene: TRBJ1-4
len: 15
abundance: -
CDR3aa: CASSPRQATNEKLFF
CDR3nt: TGTGCCAGTAGCCCCCGACAAGCAACTAATGAAAAACTGTTTTTT